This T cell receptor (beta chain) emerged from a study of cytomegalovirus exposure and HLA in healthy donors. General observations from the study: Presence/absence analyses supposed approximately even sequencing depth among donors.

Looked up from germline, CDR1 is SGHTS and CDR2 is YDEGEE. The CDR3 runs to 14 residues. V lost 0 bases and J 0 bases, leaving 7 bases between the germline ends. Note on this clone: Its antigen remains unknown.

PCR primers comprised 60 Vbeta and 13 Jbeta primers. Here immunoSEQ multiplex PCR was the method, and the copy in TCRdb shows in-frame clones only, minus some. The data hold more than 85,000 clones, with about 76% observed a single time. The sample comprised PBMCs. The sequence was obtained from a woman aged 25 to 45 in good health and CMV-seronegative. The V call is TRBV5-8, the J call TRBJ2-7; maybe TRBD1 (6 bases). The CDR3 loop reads CASSLGDTSYEQYF. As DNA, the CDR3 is TGTGCCAGCAGCTTGGGGGACACCTCCTACGAGCAGTACTTC.